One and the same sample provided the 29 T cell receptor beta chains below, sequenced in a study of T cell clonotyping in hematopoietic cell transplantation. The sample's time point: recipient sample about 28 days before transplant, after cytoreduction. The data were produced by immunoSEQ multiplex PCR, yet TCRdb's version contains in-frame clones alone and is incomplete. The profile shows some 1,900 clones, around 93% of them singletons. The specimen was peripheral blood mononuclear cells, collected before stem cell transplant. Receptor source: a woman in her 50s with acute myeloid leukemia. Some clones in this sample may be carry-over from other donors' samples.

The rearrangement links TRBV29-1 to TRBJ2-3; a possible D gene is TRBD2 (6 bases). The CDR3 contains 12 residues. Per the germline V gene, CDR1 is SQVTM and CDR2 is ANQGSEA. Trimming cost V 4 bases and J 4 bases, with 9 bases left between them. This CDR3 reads CSVVGTSDTQYF. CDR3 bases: TGCAGCGTTGTAGGGACTTCAGATACGCAGTATTTT.

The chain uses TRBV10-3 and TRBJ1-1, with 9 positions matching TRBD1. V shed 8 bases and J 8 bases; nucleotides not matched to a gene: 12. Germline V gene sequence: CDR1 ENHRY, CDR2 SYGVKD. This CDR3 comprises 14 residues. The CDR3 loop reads CAIWTGTGFEEAFF. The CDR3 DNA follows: TGTGCCATCTGGACCGGGACAGGGTTCGAGGAAGCTTTCTTT.

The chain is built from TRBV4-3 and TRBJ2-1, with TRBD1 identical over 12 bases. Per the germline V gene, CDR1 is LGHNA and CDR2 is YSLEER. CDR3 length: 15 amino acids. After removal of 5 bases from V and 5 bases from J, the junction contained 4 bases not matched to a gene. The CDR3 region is CASSSGQGAHNEQFF. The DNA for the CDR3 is TGCGCCAGCAGCTCGGGACAGGGGGCCCACAATGAGCAGTTCTTC.

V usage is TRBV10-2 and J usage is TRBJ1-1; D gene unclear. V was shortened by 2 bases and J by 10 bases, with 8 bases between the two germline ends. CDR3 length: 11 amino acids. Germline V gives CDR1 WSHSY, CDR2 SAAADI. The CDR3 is CASSERFLAFF. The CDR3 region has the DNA TGCGCCAGCAGTGAGCGGTTTTTAGCTTTCTTT.

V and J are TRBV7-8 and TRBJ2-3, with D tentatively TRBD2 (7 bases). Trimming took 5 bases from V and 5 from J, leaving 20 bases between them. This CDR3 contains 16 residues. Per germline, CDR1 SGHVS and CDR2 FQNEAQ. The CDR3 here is CASSLTWGGRRDTQYF. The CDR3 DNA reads TGTGCCAGCAGCCTCACGTGGGGGGGGCGTAGAGATACGCAGTATTTT.

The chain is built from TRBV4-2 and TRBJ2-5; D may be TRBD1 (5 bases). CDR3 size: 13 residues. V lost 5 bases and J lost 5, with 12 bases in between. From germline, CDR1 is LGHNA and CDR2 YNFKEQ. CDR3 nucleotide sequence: TGTGCCAGCAGCGTCAGGGTTCCGGAGACCCAGTACTTC. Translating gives CASSVRVPETQYF.

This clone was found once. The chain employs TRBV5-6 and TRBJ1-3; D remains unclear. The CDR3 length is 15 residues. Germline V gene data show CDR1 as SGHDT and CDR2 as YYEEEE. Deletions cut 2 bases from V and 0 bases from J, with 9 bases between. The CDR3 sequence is CASSFNRLSGNTIYF. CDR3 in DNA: TGTGCCAGCAGCTTCAACCGCCTCTCTGGAAACACCATATATTTT.

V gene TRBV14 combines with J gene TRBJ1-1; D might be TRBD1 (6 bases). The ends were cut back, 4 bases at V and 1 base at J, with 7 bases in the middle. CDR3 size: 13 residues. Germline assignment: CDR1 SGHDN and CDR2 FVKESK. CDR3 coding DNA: TGTGCCAGCAGCCTGACAGGGAACACTGAAGCTTTCTTT. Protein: CASSLTGNTEAFF.

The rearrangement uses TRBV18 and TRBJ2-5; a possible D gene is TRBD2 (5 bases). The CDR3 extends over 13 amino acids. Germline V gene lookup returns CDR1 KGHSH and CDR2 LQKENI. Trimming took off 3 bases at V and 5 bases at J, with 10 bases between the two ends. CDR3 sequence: CASSPVSGETQYF. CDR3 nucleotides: TGTGCCAGCTCACCGGTCTCGGGGGAGACCCAGTACTTC.

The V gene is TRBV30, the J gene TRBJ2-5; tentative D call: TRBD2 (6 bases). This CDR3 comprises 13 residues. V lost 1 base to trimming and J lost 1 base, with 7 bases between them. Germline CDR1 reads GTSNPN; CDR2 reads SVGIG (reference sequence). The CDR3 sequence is CAWSGGVQETQYF. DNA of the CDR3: TGTGCCTGGAGTGGCGGGGTCCAAGAGACCCAGTACTTC.

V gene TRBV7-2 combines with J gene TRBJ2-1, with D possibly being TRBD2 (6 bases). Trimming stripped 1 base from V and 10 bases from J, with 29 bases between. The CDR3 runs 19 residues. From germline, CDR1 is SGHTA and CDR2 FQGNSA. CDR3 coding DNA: TGTGCCAGCAGCTTAGTAACCCCCCGCAGGCCTGCTAGGGGAGGCGAGCAGTTCTTC. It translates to CASSLVTPRRPARGGEQFF. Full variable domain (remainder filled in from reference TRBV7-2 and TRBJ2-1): GAGVSQSPSNKVTEKGKDVELRCDPISGHTALYWYRQSLGQGLEFLIYFQGNSAPDKSGLPSDRFSAERTGGSVSTLTIQRTQQEDSAVYLCASSLVTPRRPARGGEQFFGPGTRLTVL.

The DNA of the CDR3 is TGTGCCAGCAGCTTAGACCAAAATCAGCCCCAGCATTTT. Translating gives CASSLDQNQPQHF. This chain links TRBV5-4 with TRBJ1-5, with D unresolved. Trimming pared 2 bases from V and 4 bases from J, leaving 7 bases between. CDR1 and CDR2 from the germline V gene are SGHNT and YYREEE (reference sequence). The CDR3 loop spans 13 amino acids.

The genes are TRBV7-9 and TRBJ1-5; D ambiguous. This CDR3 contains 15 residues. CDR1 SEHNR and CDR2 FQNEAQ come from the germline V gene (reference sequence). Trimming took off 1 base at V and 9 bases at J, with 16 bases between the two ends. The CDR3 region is CASSLGNTVFSPQHF. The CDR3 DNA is TGTGCCAGCAGCTTAGGGAACACAGTTTTTTCGCCCCAGCATTTT.

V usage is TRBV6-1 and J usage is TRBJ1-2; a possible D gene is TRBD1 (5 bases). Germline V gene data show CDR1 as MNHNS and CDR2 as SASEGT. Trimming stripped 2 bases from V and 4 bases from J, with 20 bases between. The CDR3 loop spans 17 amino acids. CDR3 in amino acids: CASSETGQGFLGYGYTF. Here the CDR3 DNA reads TGTGCCAGCAGTGAAACGGGCCAGGGCTTTCTGGGCTATGGCTACACCTTC.

DNA for the CDR3: TGTGCCAGCAGCTTAGCAGGGGTTAACACCGGGGAGCTGTTTTTT. This encodes CASSLAGVNTGELFF. V gene TRBV7-9 combines with J gene TRBJ2-2, with D tentatively TRBD1 (5 bases). The germline CDR1 and CDR2 sequences are SEHNR and FQNEAQ (reference sequence). CDR3 length: 15 residues. V lost 0 bases, J lost 2 bases, and 7 bases lay in between.

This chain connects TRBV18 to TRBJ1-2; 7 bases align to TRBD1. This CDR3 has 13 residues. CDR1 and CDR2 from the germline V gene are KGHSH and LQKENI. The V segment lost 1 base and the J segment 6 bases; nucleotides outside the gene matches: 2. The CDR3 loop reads CASSPLTGDGYTF. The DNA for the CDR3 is TGTGCCAGCTCACCACTAACAGGGGATGGCTACACCTTC.

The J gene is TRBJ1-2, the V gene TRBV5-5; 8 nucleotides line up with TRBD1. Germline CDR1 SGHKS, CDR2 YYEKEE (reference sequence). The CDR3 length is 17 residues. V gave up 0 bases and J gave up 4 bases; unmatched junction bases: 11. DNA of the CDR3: TGTGCCAGCAGCTTGGGGGTAACAGGGGGGACCCTCTATGGCTACACCTTC. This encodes CASSLGVTGGTLYGYTF.

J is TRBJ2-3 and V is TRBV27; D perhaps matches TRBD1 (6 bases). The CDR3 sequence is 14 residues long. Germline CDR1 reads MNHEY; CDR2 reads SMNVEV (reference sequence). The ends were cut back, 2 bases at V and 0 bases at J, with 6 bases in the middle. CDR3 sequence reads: CASSLRGSTDTQYF. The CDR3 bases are TGTGCCAGCAGTTTAAGGGGGAGCACAGATACGCAGTATTTT.

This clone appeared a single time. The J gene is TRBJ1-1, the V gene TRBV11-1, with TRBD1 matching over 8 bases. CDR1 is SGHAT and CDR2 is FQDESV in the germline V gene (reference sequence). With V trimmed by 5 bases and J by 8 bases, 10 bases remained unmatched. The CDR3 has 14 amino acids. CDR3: CASSPGDRGKEAFF. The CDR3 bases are TGTGCCAGCAGCCCCGGAGACAGGGGAAAAGAAGCTTTCTTT.

The CDR3 sequence is CASSLAEGSYGYTF. The CDR3 coding sequence is TGTGCCAGCAGCTTAGCTGAGGGTTCCTATGGCTACACCTTC. The chain carries TRBV7-8 and TRBJ1-2; D uncertain. CDR1 and CDR2 (germline): SGHVS, FQNEAQ. CDR3 length: 14 residues. V lost 0 bases and J lost 4, with 9 bases in between.

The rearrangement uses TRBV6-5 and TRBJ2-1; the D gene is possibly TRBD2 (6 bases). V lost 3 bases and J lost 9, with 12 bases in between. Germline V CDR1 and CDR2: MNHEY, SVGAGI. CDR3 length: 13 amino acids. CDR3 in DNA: TGTGCCAGCAGTTATGTGGGGGGACTTGAGCAGTTCTTC. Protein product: CASSYVGGLEQFF.

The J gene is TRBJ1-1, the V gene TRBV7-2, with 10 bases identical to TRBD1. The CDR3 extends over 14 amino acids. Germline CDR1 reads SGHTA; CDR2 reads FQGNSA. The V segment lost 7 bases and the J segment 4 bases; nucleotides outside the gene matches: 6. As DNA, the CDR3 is TGTGCCAGCAACCCGACAGGGGGCGGCACTGAAGCTTTCTTT. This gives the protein CASNPTGGGTEAFF.

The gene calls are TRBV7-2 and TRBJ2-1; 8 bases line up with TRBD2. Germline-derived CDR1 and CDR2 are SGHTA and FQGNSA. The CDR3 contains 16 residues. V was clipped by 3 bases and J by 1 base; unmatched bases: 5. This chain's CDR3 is CASSFRRGASYNEQFF. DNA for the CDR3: TGTGCCAGCAGCTTTAGGCGGGGGGCGTCCTACAATGAGCAGTTCTTC.

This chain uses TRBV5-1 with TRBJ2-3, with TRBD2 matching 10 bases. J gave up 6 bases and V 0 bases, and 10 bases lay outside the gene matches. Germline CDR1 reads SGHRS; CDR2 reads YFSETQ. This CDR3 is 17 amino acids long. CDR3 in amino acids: CASSLALAGAPQDTQYF. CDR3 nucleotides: TGCGCCAGCAGCTTGGCGCTAGCGGGGGCCCCTCAGGATACGCAGTATTTT.

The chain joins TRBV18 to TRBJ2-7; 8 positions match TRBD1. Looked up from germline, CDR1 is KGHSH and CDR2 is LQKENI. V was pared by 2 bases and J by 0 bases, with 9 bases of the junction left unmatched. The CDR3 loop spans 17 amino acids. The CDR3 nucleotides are TGTGCCAGCTCACCAGAGCTGGCAGGGGGCCTCTCCTACGAGCAGTACTTC. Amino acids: CASSPELAGGLSYEQYF.

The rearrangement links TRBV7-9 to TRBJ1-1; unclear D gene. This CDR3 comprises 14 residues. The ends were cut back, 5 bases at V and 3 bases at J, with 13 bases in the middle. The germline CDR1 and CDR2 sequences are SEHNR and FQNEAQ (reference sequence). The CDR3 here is CASSAPQSDTEAFF. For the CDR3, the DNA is TGTGCCAGCAGCGCCCCCCAGAGCGACACTGAAGCTTTCTTT.

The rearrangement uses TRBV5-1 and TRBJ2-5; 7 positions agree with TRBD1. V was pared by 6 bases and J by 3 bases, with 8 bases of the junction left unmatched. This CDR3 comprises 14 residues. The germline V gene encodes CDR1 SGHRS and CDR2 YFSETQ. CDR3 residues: CASNAGDSKETQYF. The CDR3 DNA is TGCGCCAGCAACGCTGGGGACAGCAAAGAGACCCAGTACTTC.

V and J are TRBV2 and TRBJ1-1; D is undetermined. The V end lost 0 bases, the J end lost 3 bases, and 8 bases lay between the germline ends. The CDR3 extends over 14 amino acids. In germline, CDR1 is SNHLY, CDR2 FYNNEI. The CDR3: CASSEALIHTEAFF. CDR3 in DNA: TGTGCCAGCAGTGAAGCGCTTATACACACTGAAGCTTTCTTT.

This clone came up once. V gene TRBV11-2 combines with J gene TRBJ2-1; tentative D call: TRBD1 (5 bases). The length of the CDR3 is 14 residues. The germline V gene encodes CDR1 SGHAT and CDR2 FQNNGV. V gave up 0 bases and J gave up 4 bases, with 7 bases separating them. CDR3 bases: TGTGCCAGCAGCTTAGAGGGGCAGTACAATGAGCAGTTCTTC. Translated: CASSLEGQYNEQFF.